This T cell receptor (beta chain) was sequenced during a study of immune evolution from preneoplasia to lung adenocarcinoma. Trimming cost V 2 bases and J 8 bases, with 13 bases left between them. Looked up from germline, CDR1 is SGHVS and CDR2 is FQNEAQ. The CDR3 extends over 15 amino acids. The study, taken as a whole, reports: From normal lung to invasive adenocarcinoma, top clone frequencies appeared to decrease.

The table came from immunoSEQ multiplex PCR; TCRdb's copy has only in-frame clones and leaves some out. Among about 6,600 clones listed, 77% were seen once. As regards this clone: The antigen remains unidentified.

Sample: FFPE lung adenocarcinoma in situ tissue. This rearrangement joins TRBV7-8 to TRBJ1-6, with D unclear. This clonotype originated in a person aged 60 to 80 with lung adenocarcinoma. In nucleotides, the CDR3 is TGTGCCAGCAGCTTAACTGGGGATGGATATTCACCCCTCCACTTT. Its translation is CASSLTGDGYSPLHF. The full variable domain, rest sourced from reference TRBV7-8 and TRBJ1-6, is GAGVSQSPRYKVAKRGQDVALRCDPISGHVSLFWYQQALGQGPEFLTYFQNEAQLDKSGLPSDRFFAERPEGSVSTLKIQRTQQEDSAVYLCASSLTGDGYSPLHFGNGTRLTVT.